Below are 20 T cell receptor beta chains sequenced from a single sample in a study of blood T cell repertoires in COVID-19. Produced via immunoSEQ multiplex PCR; TCRdb's table is partial and in-frame only. Of about 370,000 clones listed, roughly nine tenths are singletons. The sequenced sample was PBMCs or T cells enriched from blood (not recorded which). These TCRs come from a young man who had recovered from COVID-19.

A single count supports this clone. This rearrangement joins TRBV27 to TRBJ1-2, with a tentative D call TRBD1 (5 bases). V lost 10 bases and J lost 8, with 26 bases in between. The CDR3 contains 15 residues. Germline lookup yields CDR1 MNHEY and CDR2 SMNVEV (reference sequence). CDR3 sequence: CATSPRDSGTRGYTF. For the CDR3, the DNA is TGTGCCACCAGCCCCAGGGACTCAGGGACGAGAGGCTACACCTTC.

The rearrangement uses TRBV28 and TRBJ2-2, with D maybe TRBD2 (6 bases). The germline CDR1 and CDR2 sequences are MDHEN and SYDVKM. This CDR3 contains 17 residues. Trimming pared 9 bases from V and 0 bases from J, leaving 20 bases between. CDR3 sequence reads: CASTSSSLGPNTGELFF. CDR3 DNA: TGTGCCAGTACTAGCTCCTCTTTAGGGCCGAACACCGGGGAGCTGTTTTTT. Combining the CDR3 with reference TRBV28 and TRBJ2-2 gives the whole variable domain DVKVTQSSRYLVKRTGEKVFLECVQDMDHENMFWYRQDPGLGLRLIYFSYDVKMKEKGDIPEGYSVSREKKERFSLILESASTNQTSMYLCASTSSSLGPNTGELFFGEGSRLTVL.

This chain links TRBV6-5 with TRBJ1-1; D is perhaps TRBD1 (6 bases). The CDR3 runs to 13 residues. Trimming stripped 8 bases from V and 4 bases from J, with 14 bases between. CDR1 is MNHEY, CDR2 SVGAGI, per germline. As DNA, the CDR3 is TGTGCCAGCCCCGGGGGGCCGATCACTGAAGCTTTCTTT. As protein: CASPGGPITEAFF.

CDR3 residues: CASSTALDEQFF. As DNA, the CDR3 is TGTGCCAGCAGTACCGCCTTAGATGAGCAGTTCTTC. This chain joins TRBV12-3 or TRBV12-4 and TRBJ2-1; unclear D gene. Trimming removed 5 bases from V and 8 bases from J, with 10 bases in between. CDR3 length: 12 residues.

For this clone: This specimen includes other DNA sequences encoding the same CDR3. The chain has TRBV5-1 and TRBJ2-3, with a tentative D call TRBD2 (6 bases). CDR3 length: 14 amino acids. Between the trimmed V and J ends, which lost 3 bases and 1 base, there was a span of 9 bases. Germline V gene sequence: CDR1 SGHRS, CDR2 YFSETQ. The CDR3 region is CASSSGEGTDTQYF. CDR3 DNA: TGCGCCAGCAGCTCTGGGGAGGGCACAGATACGCAGTATTTT.

This chain connects TRBV2 to TRBJ1-6, with D possibly being TRBD1 (6 bases). This CDR3 has 12 residues. The ends were cut back, 6 bases at V and 14 bases at J, with 14 bases in the middle. CDR1 and CDR2 from the germline V gene are SNHLY and FYNNEI. CDR3: CASRADSWSLHF. CDR3 in DNA: TGTGCCAGCAGGGCGGACAGCTGGTCCCTCCACTTT.

The chain employs TRBV7-9 and TRBJ1-1, with D perhaps matching TRBD1 (5 bases). Germline assignment: CDR1 SEHNR and CDR2 FQNEAQ (reference sequence). V was trimmed by 7 bases and J by 4 bases, leaving 22 bases between them. The CDR3 is made up of 16 amino acids. CDR3 sequence: CASTPPAGGQATEAFF. CDR3 DNA: TGTGCCAGCACCCCTCCAGCGGGGGGTCAGGCCACTGAAGCTTTCTTT.

This clone was seen only once. CDR3 amino acids: CASSEPGNQPQHF. CDR3 nucleotides: TGTGCCAGCAGTGAACCGGGCAATCAGCCCCAGCATTTT. The chain has TRBV25-1 and TRBJ1-5; no definite D call. The V end lost 2 bases, the J end lost 2 bases, and 4 bases lay between the germline ends. This CDR3 is built from 13 residues. Germline CDR1 MGHDK, CDR2 SYGVNS.

This clone has only one observation. V gene TRBV7-2 combines with J gene TRBJ2-2; D perhaps matches TRBD2 (5 bases). CDR1 is SGHTA, CDR2 FQGNSA, per germline. The CDR3 has 14 amino acids. V lost 6 bases to trimming and J lost 3 bases, with 11 bases between them. CDR3 nucleotides: TGTGCCAGCAGACTAGACTACTACACCGGGGAGCTGTTTTTT. Its protein product is CASRLDYYTGELFF.

This clone was detected once. Mismatch with germline at one junction end may stem from a read error. This chain's CDR3 is CATSALGAQETQYF. The CDR3 nucleotides read TGTGCCACCAGTGCTTTGGGAGCCCAAGAGACCCAGTACTTC. This chain uses TRBV24-1 with TRBJ2-5; TRBD2 might be the D (5 bases). The CDR3 contains 14 residues. The V gene's germline CDR1 is KGHDR and CDR2 SFDVKD.

CDR3 coding DNA: TGCAGCGTTGTGGGGCGCCGGAGCTCCTACGAGCAGTACTTC. Its protein is CSVVGRRSSYEQYF. The chain is built from TRBV29-1 and TRBJ2-7; weak D call: TRBD1 (5 bases). The germline gives CDR1 SQVTM, CDR2 ANQGSEA. The CDR3 has 14 residues. V lost 4 bases and J 0 bases, leaving 13 bases between the germline ends.

The CDR3 bases are TGTGCCACCAGTGATTACAGGGCAGATACGCAGTATTTT. Protein sequence: CATSDYRADTQYF. This chain connects TRBV24-1 to TRBJ2-3; D may be TRBD1 (6 bases). Between the trimmed V and J ends, which lost 2 bases and 4 bases, there was a span of 6 bases. The CDR3 is 13 amino acids. CDR1 is KGHDR, CDR2 SFDVKD, per germline.

The J gene is TRBJ1-3, the V gene TRBV4-1, with TRBD1 matching 8 bases. V was clipped by 1 base and J by 2 bases; unmatched bases: 4. This CDR3 has 16 amino acids. CDR1 and CDR2 (germline): MGHRA, YSYEKL. CDR3 protein: CASSQGDRGPGNTIYF. CDR3 bases: TGCGCCAGCAGCCAAGGAGACAGGGGACCTGGAAACACCATATATTTT.

V is TRBV24-1 and J is TRBJ2-2; no clear D gene. Trimming took 8 bases from V and 0 from J, leaving 3 bases between them. Germline-derived CDR1 and CDR2 are KGHDR and SFDVKD. The CDR3 length is 12 residues. The CDR3: CATTSNTGELFF. CDR3 DNA sequence: TGTGCCACCACGTCGAACACCGGGGAGCTGTTTTTT.

V and J are TRBV5-1 and TRBJ2-3, with D uncertain. The CDR3 loop spans 15 amino acids. CDR1 is SGHRS, CDR2 YFSETQ, per germline. V was shortened by 0 bases and J by 6 bases, with 14 bases between the two germline ends. CDR3 sequence: CASSLDSPNVDTQYF. The CDR3, as DNA: TGCGCCAGCAGCTTGGATAGTCCTAATGTCGATACGCAGTATTTT. Complete variable domain (other parts from reference TRBV5-1 and TRBJ2-3): KAGVTQTPRYLIKTRGQQVTLSCSPISGHRSVSWYQQTPGQGLQFLFEYFSETQRNKGNFPGRFSGRQFSNSRSEMNVSTLELGDSALYLCASSLDSPNVDTQYFGPGTRLTVL.

J is TRBJ2-3 and V is TRBV9; 7 positions agree with TRBD1. J lost 0 bases, V lost 5 bases, and 12 bases had no gene match. The CDR3 covers 17 residues. CDR1 SGDLS and CDR2 YYNGEE come from the germline V gene. The CDR3 DNA reads as TGTGCCAGCAGTGACGGGACAGCTTACCCTAGCACAGATACGCAGTATTTT. It codes for CASSDGTAYPSTDTQYF.

This clone was seen only a few times. The chain carries TRBV29-1 and TRBJ2-2; D is perhaps TRBD1 (5 bases). Trimming removed 6 bases from V and 1 base from J, with 15 bases in between. The CDR3 is 15 residues long. CDR1 and CDR2 (germline): SQVTM, ANQGSEA. This CDR3 is CSVLRAPLNTGELFF. CDR3 sequence (DNA): TGCAGCGTCCTCAGGGCCCCTTTGAACACCGGGGAGCTGTTTTTT.

This clone occurred once. The rearrangement uses TRBV20-1 and TRBJ2-1; 11 bases align to TRBD2. V was clipped by 3 bases and J by 8 bases; unmatched bases: 9. The CDR3 has 15 residues. Germline assignment: CDR1 DFQATT and CDR2 SNEGSKA (reference sequence). CDR3 sequence reads: CSASRATSGTDEQFF. CDR3 bases: TGCAGTGCTAGTAGGGCGACTAGCGGGACGGATGAGCAGTTCTTC.

The chain is built from TRBV12-5 and TRBJ1-2; D perhaps matches TRBD1 (5 bases). Trimming removed 1 base from V and 2 bases from J, with 17 bases in between. Germline CDR1 is LGHNT and CDR2 is FRNRAP. This CDR3 spans 17 amino acids. The CDR3 DNA reads TGTGCTAGTGGTTTGGGGGGATTACAGGTGTCAAACTATGGCTACACCTTC. Amino acids: CASGLGGLQVSNYGYTF.

The gene calls are TRBV5-1 and TRBJ2-2, with 8 bases matching TRBD2. Unmatched junction bases numbered 8, after V lost 3 bases and J lost 1 base. CDR3 size: 17 residues. Germline assignment: CDR1 SGHRS and CDR2 YFSETQ. The CDR3 is CASSSESGGGNTGELFF. CDR3 coding DNA: TGCGCCAGCAGCTCGGAAAGCGGGGGTGGGAACACCGGGGAGCTGTTTTTT.